This T cell receptor (beta chain) stems from a study of T-cell reconstitution after alpha-beta-depleted transplantation in children (TCRdb year 2016). Study-wide context: The study quantitatively tracked T-cell immune reconstitution after TCRalphabeta/CD19-depleted allogeneic hematopoietic cell transplantation in children using TCR repertoire profiling.

This clonotype came up a few times. The specificity of this receptor is unknown. Nothing much larger sits one base from this clone, and base qualities are not available. What the study reported, not specific to this receptor: Hyperexpanded clone frequencies declined over subsequent months; after one year, T-cell counts and TCRbeta diversity were mostly attributed to newly produced T cells. Apparently early alphabetaT-cell count recovery about two months after transplant reportedly relied on only several hundred rapidly expanded clones derived from non-depleted graft cells. In some patients, the high TCRbeta diversity seen at day 60 was put down to recipient T cells and intrathymic progenitors that had survived conditioning.

Library generation was performed with PCR. Instrument on record: Illumina HiSeq 2500. TCR libraries were prepared with molecular barcoding, using unique molecular identifiers to normalize TCRbeta repertoire quantification. In-frame beta chains were kept once TCRdb had trimmed the public reads at Q25 with fastp and called clones with MiXCR. Each entry merges the rows of one CDR3 protein and shows their most common DNA and genes. Counted in this sample were about 150,000 distinct CDR3 sequences; approximately 12% of them appeared once. The ten biggest clones cover over 10% of the sample. What the treatment or condition label conveys for this sample: allogeneic hematopoietic cell transplantation with graft depleted of TCRalphabeta T cells and CD19 B cells. The transplant recipients were children given TCRalphabeta/CD19-depleted allogeneic hematopoietic cell grafts. The specimen comprised PBMCs, sampled before TCRalphabeta/CD19-depleted stem cell transplant. The sequence was obtained from a boy aged 2 to 10 with acute myeloid leukemia, due to receive a stem cell transplant.

The CDR3 is CASSPTQYNEQFF. The bases are TGTGCCAGCAGTCCGACGCAGTACAATGAGCAGTTCTTC. Recombination connected TRBV12-3 or TRBV12-4 to TRBJ2-1, with no confidently assigned D gene. V loses 5 bases, J loses 4 bases, and the germline ends lie 9 bases apart. Including cysteine and phenylalanine, the CDR3 has 13 amino acids. The retained sequence is limited to the CDR3, 39 bases, with the frame set at the first base.